This T cell receptor (beta chain) is from a study of T cell responses to AZD1222 COVID-19 vaccine. Notes on the study in general: Targets within unmutated variant regions were reportedly found for nearly half of spike-specific TCRs. Researchers took repertoire samples only after the peak T cell response had come.

Repertoires were generated with immunoSEQ multiplex PCR, while TCRdb's copy carries only in-frame clones and drops some. The sample lists tens of thousands of clones, 87% occurring once. V was shortened by 2 bases and J by 2 bases, with 9 bases between the two germline ends. The V gene's germline CDR1 is GTSNPN and CDR2 SVGIG (reference sequence). This CDR3 has 13 amino acids. This clone occurred a few times. Its antigen is unknown. This clonotype was sampled from an adult who received the AZD1222 COVID-19 vaccine. The J gene is TRBJ1-1, the V gene TRBV30; a weak D match, TRBD1 (5 bases). Specimen: peripheral blood, collected 28 days after the second AZD1222 dose. CDR3 loop: CAWSRGGNTEAFF. The CDR3 DNA reads as TGTGCCTGGAGTCGTGGGGGAAACACTGAAGCTTTCTTT.